This T cell receptor beta chain came from a study of OX40 agonist ivuxolimab in advanced cancers. Study as a whole: There were three patients with partial responses, one having hepatocellular carcinoma and two cutaneous melanoma.

Using immunoSEQ multiplex PCR, the repertoire was profiled, and TCRdb retains in-frame clones only, with some absent. The data contain tens of thousands of clones, around four fifths of them seen just once; the ten biggest clones take up roughly 3.9%. Regarding the study as a whole: Partly responding patients at 0.1-3.0 mg/kg showed some of the smallest clonal expansion.

Concerning this clone itself: As yet, its antigen is unknown.

Autoimmune disease history or systemic immunosuppression excluded patients. Per germline, CDR1 MNHEY and CDR2 SVGAGI. The CDR3 covers 14 residues. V lost 6 bases, J lost 7 bases, and 19 bases lay in between. The chain has TRBV6-5 and TRBJ2-7, with a possible D match to TRBD2 (5 bases). The sequencing used CD4+ or CD8+ T cells sorted from blood, collected in a trial of the OX40 agonist ivuxolimab. The sequence was collected from an adult with an advanced solid tumor such as melanoma, head and neck, liver or kidney cancer. In DNA, the CDR3 is TGTGCCAGCAGCCGCGGGCCACCGGCGGGTGAGCAGTACTTC. It yields the protein CASSRGPPAGEQYF.